This T cell receptor beta chain appears in the sequencing data of a study of blood T cell repertoires in COVID-19. As for the study in general: T cells, B-cell-depleted T cells, or PBMCs supplied cDNA or gDNA.

Here immunoSEQ multiplex PCR was the method, and the copy in TCRdb shows in-frame clones only, minus some. The sample lists 200,000 to 250,000 clones, 75% to 85% occurring once. The sample consisted of peripheral blood. This clonotype was obtained from a woman aged 70-85 years with COVID-19, enrolled during active disease.

CDR3 loop: CASSPQINEQFF. As DNA, the CDR3 is TGTGCCAGCTCACCTCAGATTAATGAGCAGTTCTTC. The chain recombines TRBV18 with TRBJ2-1; no reliable D call. CDR1 is KGHSH and CDR2 is LQKENI in the germline V gene. CDR3 length: 12 amino acids. The V and J ends lost 3 bases and 7 bases respectively, with 7 bases between them. Full variable domain (rest looked up from reference TRBV18 and TRBJ2-1): NAGVMQNPRHLVRRRGQEARLRCSPMKGHSHVYWYRQLPEEGLKFMVYLQKENIIDESGMPKERFSAEFPKEGPSILRIQQVVRGDSAAYFCASSPQINEQFFGPGTRLTVL.